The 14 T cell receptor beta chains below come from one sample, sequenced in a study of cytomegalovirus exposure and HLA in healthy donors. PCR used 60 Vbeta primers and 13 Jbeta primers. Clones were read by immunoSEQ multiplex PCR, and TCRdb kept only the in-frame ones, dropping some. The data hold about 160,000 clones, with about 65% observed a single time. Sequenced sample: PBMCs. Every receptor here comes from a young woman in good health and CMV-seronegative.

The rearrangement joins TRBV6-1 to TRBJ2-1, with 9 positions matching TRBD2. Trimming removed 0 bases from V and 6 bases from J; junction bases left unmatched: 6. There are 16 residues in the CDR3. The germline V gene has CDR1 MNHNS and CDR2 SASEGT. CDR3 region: CASSEASGRRGNEQFF. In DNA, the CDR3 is TGTGCCAGCAGTGAAGCTAGCGGGAGAAGGGGCAATGAGCAGTTCTTC.

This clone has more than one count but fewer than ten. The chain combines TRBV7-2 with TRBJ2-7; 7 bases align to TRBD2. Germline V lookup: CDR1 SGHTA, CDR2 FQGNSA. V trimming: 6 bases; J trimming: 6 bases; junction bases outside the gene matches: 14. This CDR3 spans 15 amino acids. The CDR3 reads CASSLSGSGYGEQYF. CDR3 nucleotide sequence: TGTGCCAGCAGTCTTAGCGGGTCGGGATACGGCGAGCAGTACTTC.

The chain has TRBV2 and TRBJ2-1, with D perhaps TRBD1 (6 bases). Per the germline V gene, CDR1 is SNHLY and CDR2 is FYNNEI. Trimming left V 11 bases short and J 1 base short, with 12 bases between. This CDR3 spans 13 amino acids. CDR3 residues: CAGHRESYNEQFF. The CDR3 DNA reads TGTGCCGGCCACAGGGAATCCTACAATGAGCAGTTCTTC.

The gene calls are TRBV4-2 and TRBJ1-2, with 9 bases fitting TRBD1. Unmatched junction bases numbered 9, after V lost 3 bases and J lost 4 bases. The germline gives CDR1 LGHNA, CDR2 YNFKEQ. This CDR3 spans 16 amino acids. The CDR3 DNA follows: TGTGCCAGCAGCCAGGCCGCGGGACAGGGCTTCTATGGCTACACCTTC. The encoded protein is CASSQAAGQGFYGYTF.

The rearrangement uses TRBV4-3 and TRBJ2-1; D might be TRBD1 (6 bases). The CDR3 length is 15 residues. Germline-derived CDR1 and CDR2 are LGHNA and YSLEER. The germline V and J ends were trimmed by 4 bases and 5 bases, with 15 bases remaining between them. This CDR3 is CASSRQGGLDNEQFF. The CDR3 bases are TGCGCCAGCAGCCGACAAGGGGGATTAGACAATGAGCAGTTCTTC.

CDR3: CASSSRAGPLNEQFF. The CDR3 DNA is TGTGCCAGTAGTTCCCGAGCGGGGCCATTGAATGAGCAGTTCTTC. The chain couples TRBV19 to TRBJ2-1, with 7 positions matching TRBD2. CDR3 length: 15 amino acids. Losses at the gene ends were 5 bases for V and 7 bases for J; bases not matched to a gene: 11. Germline lookup yields CDR1 LNHDA and CDR2 SQIVND (reference sequence).

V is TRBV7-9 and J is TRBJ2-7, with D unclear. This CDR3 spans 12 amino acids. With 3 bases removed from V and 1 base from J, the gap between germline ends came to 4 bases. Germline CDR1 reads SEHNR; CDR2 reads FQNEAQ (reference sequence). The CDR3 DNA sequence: TGTGCCAGCAGCTTCCAATCCTACGAGCAGTACTTC. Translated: CASSFQSYEQYF.

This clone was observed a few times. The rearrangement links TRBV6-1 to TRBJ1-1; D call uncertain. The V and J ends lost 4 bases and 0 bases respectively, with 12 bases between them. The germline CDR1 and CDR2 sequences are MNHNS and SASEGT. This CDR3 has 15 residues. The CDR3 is CASSVYQNLNTEAFF. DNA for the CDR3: TGTGCCAGCAGTGTATATCAGAACCTGAACACTGAAGCTTTCTTT.

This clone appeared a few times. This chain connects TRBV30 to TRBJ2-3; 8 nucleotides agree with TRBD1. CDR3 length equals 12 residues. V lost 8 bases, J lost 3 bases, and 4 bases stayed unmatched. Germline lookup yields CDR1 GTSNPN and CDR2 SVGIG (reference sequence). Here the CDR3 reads CAKGQGTDTQYF. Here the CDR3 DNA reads TGTGCCAAAGGACAGGGAACAGATACGCAGTATTTT.

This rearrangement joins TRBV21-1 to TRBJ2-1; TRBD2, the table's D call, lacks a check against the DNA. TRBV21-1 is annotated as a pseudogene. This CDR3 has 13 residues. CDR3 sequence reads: CASERGRGDEQFF. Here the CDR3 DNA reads TGTGCCAGCGAAAGAGGACGGGGGGATGAGCAGTTCTTC.

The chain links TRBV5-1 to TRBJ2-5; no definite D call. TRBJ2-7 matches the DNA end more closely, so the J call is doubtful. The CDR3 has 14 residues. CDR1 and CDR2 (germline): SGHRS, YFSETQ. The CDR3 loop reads CASSLGAKPYEQYF. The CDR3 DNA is TGCGCCAGCAGCTTGGGGGCCAAACCCTACGAGCAGTACTTC.

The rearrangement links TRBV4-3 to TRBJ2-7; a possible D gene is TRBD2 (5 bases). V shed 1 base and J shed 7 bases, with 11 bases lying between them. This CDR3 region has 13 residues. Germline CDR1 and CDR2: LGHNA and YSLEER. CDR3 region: CASSQAGEREQYF. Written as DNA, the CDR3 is TGCGCCAGCAGCCAAGCCGGGGAGAGGGAGCAGTACTTC.

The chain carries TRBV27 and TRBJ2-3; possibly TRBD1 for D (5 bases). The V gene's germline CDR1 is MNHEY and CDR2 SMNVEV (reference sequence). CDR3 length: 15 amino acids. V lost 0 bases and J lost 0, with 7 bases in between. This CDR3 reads CASSLSRQSTDTQYF. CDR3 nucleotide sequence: TGTGCCAGCAGTTTATCCCGACAGAGCACAGATACGCAGTATTTT.

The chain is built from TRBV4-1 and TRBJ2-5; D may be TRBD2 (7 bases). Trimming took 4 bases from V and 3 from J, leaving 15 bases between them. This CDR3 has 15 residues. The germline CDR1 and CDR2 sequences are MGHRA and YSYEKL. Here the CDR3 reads CASSRGRSGEETQYF. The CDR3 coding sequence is TGCGCCAGCAGCCGGGGGCGAAGCGGGGAAGAGACCCAGTACTTC.